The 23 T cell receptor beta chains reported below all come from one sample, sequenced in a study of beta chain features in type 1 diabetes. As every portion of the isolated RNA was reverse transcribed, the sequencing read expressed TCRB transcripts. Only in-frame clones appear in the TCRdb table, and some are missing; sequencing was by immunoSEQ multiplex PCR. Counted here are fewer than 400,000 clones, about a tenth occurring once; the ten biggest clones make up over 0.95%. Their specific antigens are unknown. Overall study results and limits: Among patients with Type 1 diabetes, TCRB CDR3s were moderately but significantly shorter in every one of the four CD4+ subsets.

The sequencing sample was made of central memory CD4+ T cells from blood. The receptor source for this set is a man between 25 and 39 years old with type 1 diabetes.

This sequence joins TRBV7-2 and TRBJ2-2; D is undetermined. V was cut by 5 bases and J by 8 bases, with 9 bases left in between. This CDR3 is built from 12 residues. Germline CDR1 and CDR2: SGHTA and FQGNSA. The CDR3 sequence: CASSPLLGELFF. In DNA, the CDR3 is TGTGCCAGCAGCCCCCTTTTGGGGGAGCTGTTTTTT.

The CDR3: CASRMTSTDTQYF. CDR3 sequence (DNA): TGTGCCAGCAGGATGACTAGCACAGATACGCAGTATTTT. V and J are TRBV2 and TRBJ2-3; no clear D. Germline values: CDR1 SNHLY, CDR2 FYNNEI. The CDR3 is 13 amino acids. V shed 6 bases and J shed 0 bases, with 7 bases lying between them. The complete variable domain, with remaining parts taken from reference TRBV2 and TRBJ2-3, reads EPEVTQTPSHQVTQMGQEVILRCVPISNHLYFYWYRQILGQKVEFLVSFYNNEISEKSEIFDDQFSVERPDGSNFTLKIRSTKLEDSAMYFCASRMTSTDTQYFGPGTRLTVL.

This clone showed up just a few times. In DNA, the CDR3 is TGTGCCAGCAGCGTATCCTCTCAGAACACCGGGGAGCTGTTTTTT. Translated: CASSVSSQNTGELFF. The chain is built from TRBV9 and TRBJ2-2; the D is unclear. The CDR3 is made up of 15 amino acids. CDR1 is SGDLS, CDR2 YYNGEE, per germline. The ends were cut back, 1 base at V and 1 base at J, with 8 bases in the middle.

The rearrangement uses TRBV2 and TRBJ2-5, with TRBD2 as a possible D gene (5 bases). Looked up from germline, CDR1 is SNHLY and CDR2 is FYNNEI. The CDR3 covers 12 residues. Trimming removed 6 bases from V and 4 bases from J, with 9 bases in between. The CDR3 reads CASSPRGETQYF. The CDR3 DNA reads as TGTGCCAGCAGCCCCCGGGGAGAGACCCAGTACTTC.

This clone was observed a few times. CDR3 DNA: TGTGCCAGCAGTGTCTCCGGACTAGGCTACGAGCAGTACTTC. Amino acid sequence: CASSVSGLGYEQYF. The rearrangement joins TRBV6-5 to TRBJ2-7, with 7 nucleotides matching TRBD2. J gave up 3 bases and V 5 bases, and 7 bases lay outside the gene matches. This CDR3 region has 14 residues. Germline V gene sequence: CDR1 MNHEY, CDR2 SVGAGI.

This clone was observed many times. The CDR3 region is CASSKAWDISYEQYF. CDR3 DNA sequence: TGTGCCAGCAGCAAAGCATGGGACATCTCCTACGAGCAGTACTTC. The V gene is TRBV21-1, the J gene TRBJ2-7; the DNA was not used to check the table's D call, TRBD1. TRBV21-1 is a recognized pseudogene. The CDR3 runs 15 residues.

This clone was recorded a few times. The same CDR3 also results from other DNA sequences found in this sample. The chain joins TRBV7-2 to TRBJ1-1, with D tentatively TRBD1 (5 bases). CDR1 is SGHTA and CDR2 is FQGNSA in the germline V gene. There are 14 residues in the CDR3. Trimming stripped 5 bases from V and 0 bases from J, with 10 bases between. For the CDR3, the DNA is TGTGCCAGCAGCCTATTGGGACTGAACACTGAAGCTTTCTTT. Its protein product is CASSLLGLNTEAFF.

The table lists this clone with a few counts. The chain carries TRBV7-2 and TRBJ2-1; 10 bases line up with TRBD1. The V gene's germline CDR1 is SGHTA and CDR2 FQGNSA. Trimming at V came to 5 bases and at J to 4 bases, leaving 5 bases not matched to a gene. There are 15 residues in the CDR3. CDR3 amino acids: CASSPVGQGYNEQFF. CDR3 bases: TGTGCCAGCAGCCCCGTGGGACAGGGGTACAATGAGCAGTTCTTC.

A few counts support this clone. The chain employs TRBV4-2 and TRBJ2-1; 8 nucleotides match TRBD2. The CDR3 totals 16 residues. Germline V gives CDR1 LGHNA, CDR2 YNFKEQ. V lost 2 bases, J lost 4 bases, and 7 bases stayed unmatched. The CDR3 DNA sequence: TGTGCCAGCAGCCAAAAGGCCGGGAGGGATTACAATGAGCAGTTCTTC. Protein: CASSQKAGRDYNEQFF.

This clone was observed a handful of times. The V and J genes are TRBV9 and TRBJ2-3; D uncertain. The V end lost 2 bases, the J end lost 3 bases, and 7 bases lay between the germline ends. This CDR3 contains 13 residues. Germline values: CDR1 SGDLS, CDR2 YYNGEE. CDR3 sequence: CASSVGLTDTQYF. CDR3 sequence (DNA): TGTGCCAGCAGCGTGGGCTTGACAGATACGCAGTATTTT.

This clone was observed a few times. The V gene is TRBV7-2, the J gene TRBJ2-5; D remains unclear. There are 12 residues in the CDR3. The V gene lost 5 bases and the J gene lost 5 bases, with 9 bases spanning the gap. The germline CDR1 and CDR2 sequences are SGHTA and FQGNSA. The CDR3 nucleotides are TGTGCCAGCAGCGCAACGACGGAGACCCAGTACTTC. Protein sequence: CASSATTETQYF.

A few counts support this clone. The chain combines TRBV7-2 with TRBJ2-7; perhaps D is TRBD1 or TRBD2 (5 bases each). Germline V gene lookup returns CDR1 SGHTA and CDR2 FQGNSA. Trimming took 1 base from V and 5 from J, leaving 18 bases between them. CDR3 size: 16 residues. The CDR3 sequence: CASSLVVGLGHNEQYF. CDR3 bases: TGTGCCAGCAGCTTAGTCGTCGGACTTGGACACAACGAGCAGTACTTC.

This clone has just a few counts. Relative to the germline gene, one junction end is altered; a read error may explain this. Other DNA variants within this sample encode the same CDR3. The CDR3 DNA follows: TGCGCCAGCAGCCAAGGGAGACAGGGTCCCAGGACTGAAGCTTTCTTC. Residues: CASSQGRQGPRTEAFF. The chain is built from TRBV4-3 and TRBJ1-1, with 7 nucleotides matching TRBD1. Germline loops: CDR1 LGHNA, CDR2 YSLEER. The CDR3 is made up of 16 amino acids.

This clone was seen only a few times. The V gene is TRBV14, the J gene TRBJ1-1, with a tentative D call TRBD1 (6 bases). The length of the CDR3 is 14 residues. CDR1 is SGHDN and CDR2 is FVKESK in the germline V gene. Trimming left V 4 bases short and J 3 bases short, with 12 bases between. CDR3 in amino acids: CASSPSGGHTEAFF. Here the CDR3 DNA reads TGTGCCAGCAGCCCCTCCGGGGGGCACACTGAAGCTTTCTTT.

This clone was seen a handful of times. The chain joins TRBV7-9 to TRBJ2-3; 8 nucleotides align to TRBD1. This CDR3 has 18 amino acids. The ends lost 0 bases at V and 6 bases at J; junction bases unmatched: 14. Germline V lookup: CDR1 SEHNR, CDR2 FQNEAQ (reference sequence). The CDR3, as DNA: TGTGCCAGCAGCTTAGCGAGGAGGACAGGGAACCTATCGGATACGCAGTATTTT. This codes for CASSLARRTGNLSDTQYF.

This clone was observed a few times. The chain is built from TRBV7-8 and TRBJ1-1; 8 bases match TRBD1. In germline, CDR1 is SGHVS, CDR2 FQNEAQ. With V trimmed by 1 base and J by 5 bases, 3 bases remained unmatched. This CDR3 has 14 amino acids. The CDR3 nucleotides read TGTGCCAGCAGCTTAGTCAGGGGGCGGACTGAAGCTTTCTTT. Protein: CASSLVRGRTEAFF.

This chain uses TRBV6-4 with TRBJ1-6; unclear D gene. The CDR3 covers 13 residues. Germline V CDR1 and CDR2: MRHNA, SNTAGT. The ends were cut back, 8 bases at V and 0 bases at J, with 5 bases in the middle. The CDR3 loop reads CASGSSYNSPLHF. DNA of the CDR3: TGTGCCAGCGGGAGCTCCTATAATTCACCCCTCCACTTT.

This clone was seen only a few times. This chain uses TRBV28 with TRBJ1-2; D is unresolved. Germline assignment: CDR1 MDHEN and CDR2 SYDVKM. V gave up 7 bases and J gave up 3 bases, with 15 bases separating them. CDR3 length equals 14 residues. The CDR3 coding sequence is TGTGCCAGCACCCTAGGCGGCAGCTACTATGGCTACACCTTC. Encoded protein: CASTLGGSYYGYTF.

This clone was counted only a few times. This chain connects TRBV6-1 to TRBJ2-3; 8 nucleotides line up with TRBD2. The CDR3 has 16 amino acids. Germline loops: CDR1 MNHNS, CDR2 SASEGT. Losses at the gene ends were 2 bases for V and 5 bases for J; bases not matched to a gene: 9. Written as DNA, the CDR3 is TGTGCCAGCAGTGAAAGGGCGGGGGGCCGTGGAGATACGCAGTATTTT. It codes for CASSERAGGRGDTQYF.

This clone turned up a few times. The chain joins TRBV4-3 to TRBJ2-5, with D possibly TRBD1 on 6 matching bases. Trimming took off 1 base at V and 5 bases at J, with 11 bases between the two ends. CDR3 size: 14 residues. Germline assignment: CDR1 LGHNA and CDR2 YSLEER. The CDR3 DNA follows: TGCGCCAGCAGCCAAGCCTTGAGGGGGGAGACCCAGTACTTC. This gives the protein CASSQALRGETQYF.

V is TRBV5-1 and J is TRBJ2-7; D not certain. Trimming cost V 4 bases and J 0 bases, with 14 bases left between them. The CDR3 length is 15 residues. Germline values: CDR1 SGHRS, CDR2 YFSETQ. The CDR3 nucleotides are TGCGCCAGCAGCAGGACCGGGCCTCCCTCCTACGAGCAGTACTTC. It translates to CASSRTGPPSYEQYF.

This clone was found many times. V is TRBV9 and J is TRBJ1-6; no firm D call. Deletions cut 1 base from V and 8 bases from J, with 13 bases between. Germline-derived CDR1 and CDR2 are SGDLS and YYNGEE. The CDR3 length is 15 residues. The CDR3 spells CASSVIPDGDSPLHF. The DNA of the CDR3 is TGTGCCAGCAGCGTAATCCCAGATGGGGATTCACCCCTCCACTTT.

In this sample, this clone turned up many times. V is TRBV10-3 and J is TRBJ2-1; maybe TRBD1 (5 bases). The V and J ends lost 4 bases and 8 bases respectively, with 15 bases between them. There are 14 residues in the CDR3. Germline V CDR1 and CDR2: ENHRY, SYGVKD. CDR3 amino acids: CAISGGQGRDEQFF. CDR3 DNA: TGTGCCATCAGTGGTGGGCAGGGCCGTGATGAGCAGTTCTTC.